This T cell receptor beta chain was found in a study of glioma-infiltrating T cells. Whole-study results and caveats: Non-neoplastic patients had below-expected tissue-blood divergence, while all gliomas exceeded expectation. Tissue and blood shared very few CDR3 sequences.

Using RNA template, CDR3s of TCR alpha and beta were amplified with iRepertoire arm-PCR. Tissue mRNA or PBMC total RNA, 100-400 ng, went into one-step reverse transcription and amplification. TCRdb reanalysed the multiplex PCR reads using MiXCR and keeps one entry per CDR3 protein. The table shows about 180,000 distinct CDR3 sequences, with around 45% occurring only once. The CDR3 runs 17 residues. Losses at the gene ends were 3 bases for V and 1 base for J; bases not matched to a gene: 3. CDR1 KGHSH and CDR2 LQKENI come from the germline V gene. This clonotype was observed a few times. Its antigen is unknown.

Sequences were obtained from glioma tissue, nonneoplastic brain tissue, or PBMCs (not recorded which). The sequence derives from a human donor with low-grade glioma or glioblastoma, undergoing nonglioma brain surgery, or in good health (not recorded which). This chain links TRBV18 with TRBJ2-7, with 16 bases matching TRBD2. CDR3 residues: CASSPGTSGRASYEQYF. In DNA, the CDR3 is TGTGCCAGCTCACCCGGGACTAGCGGGAGGGCGTCCTACGAGCAGTACTTC.